A selection of T cell receptor gamma chains follows, all from one sample in a study of Vδ1+ human thymocytes. With CATT, TCRdb re-called clones from the multiplex PCR reads. The data hold about 36,000 gamma-chain clones, with about 19% observed a single time. The sequenced sample was Vdelta1+ gamma-delta thymocytes from the thymus. These receptors were obtained from a girl less than two years old who had congenital heart surgery. The CDR3 runs from the conserved cysteine through the conserved F or W. Clone size is given for some rows only: seen once, a few or many times, or a class if the clone is expanded.

j_gene | abundance | v_gene | CDR3aa
TRGJ1/TRGJ2 | NA | TRGV8 | CATWDKDEKLF
TRGJ1/TRGJ2 | few | TRGV2 | CATWDGSTGYYKKLF
TRGJ1/TRGJ2 | NA | TRGV3 | CATWDRRLGDYYKKLF
TRGJ1/TRGJ2 | NA | TRGV4 | CATWEFPAYYKKLF
TRGJ1/TRGJ2 | few | TRGV3 | CATWDRPRALKYYKKLF
TRGJ1/TRGJ2 | NA | TRGV9 | CALWEVRPTRYYKKLF
TRGJ1/TRGJ2 | NA | TRGV3 | CATWDRRTNPLNYYKKLF
TRGJ1/TRGJ2 | NA | TRGV2 | CATWDPPPYKKLF
TRGJ1/TRGJ2 | few | TRGV3 | CATWDTYYYKKLF
TRGJ1/TRGJ2 | few | TRGV4 | CATWDGKGYKKLF
TRGJ1/TRGJ2 | medium-sized | TRGV9 | CALWEAPYYKKLF
TRGJ1/TRGJ2 | few | TRGV2 | CATWDGLAKLF
TRGJP2 | NA | TRGV2 | CATWDGITGSDWIKTF
TRGJ1/TRGJ2 | NA | TRGV3 | CATWVRRHPRPTYYYKKLF
TRGJ1/TRGJ2 | NA | TRGV9 | CALWDVLYKKLF
TRGJ1/TRGJ2 | NA | TRGV3 | CATWDRPLDYYKKLF
TRGJP2 | few | TRGV9 | CALWTLSDWIKTF
TRGJ1/TRGJ2 | NA | TRGV9 | CALWEAQNSDLLGYKKLF
TRGJ1/TRGJ2 | once | TRGV3 | CATWDTKNYYKKLF
TRGJP2 | NA | TRGV2 | CATWDGISSDWIKTF
TRGJ1/TRGJ2 | few | TRGV2 | CATWDGLNDYKKLF
TRGJP1 | few | TRGV2 | CATWDRHGWFKIF
TRGJP2 | NA | TRGV9 | CALWEDDWIKTF
TRGJ1/TRGJ2 | medium-sized | TRGV2 | CATWDGRGYKKLF
TRGJP2 | NA | TRGV8 | CATWVRSSDWIKTF
TRGJ1/TRGJ2 | few | TRGV3 | CATWDGVKKLF
TRGJ1/TRGJ2 | NA | TRGV2 | CATWDGLESHYKKLF
TRGJP | once | TRGV9 | CALWEVVESGKKIKVF
TRGJ1/TRGJ2 | NA | TRGV4 | CATWDAGDYKKLF